Listed below are T cell receptor beta chains from one sample, sequenced in a study of blood T cells in healthy people across ages. TCRdb passed the 5' RACE reads through MiXCR, listing each CDR3 protein once. The sample includes about 780,000 distinct CDR3 sequences, 20% to 30% of them seen just once. These data also featured in a second study, about T cells of mothers and their children.

Sequenced material: blood. The receptors come from a boy aged 10-17 years in good health. Both conserved end residues are part of each CDR3. A D gene is named only where the DNA matches it firmly. Only part of the rows carry a size: once, few, many, or a class if the clone is expanded.

>.|TRBV29-1|TRBJ2-3|few
CSVGGTGSSTDTQYF
TGCAGCGTTGGCGGCACGGGATCTAGCACAGATACGCAGTATTTT
>.|TRBV7-9|TRBJ2-5|few
CASSYAGGDQETQYF
TGTGCCAGCAGCTACGCTGGGGGTGACCAAGAGACCCAGTACTTC
>TRBD1|TRBV25-1|TRBJ1-2|few
CASGDRVYGYTF
TGTGCCAGCGGAGACAGGGTGTATGGCTACACCTTC
>.|TRBV3-1|TRBJ2-7|.
CASSQEKPVAGEQYF
TGTGCCAGCAGCCAAGAGAAGCCGGTGGCGGGGGAGCAGTACTTC
>.|TRBV24-1|TRBJ2-2|few
CATSGQGSTGELFF
TGTGCCACCAGTGGCCAGGGTAGCACCGGGGAGCTGTTTTTT
>TRBD1|TRBV9|TRBJ2-1|.
CASSKTGGSYNEQFF
TGTGCCAGCAGCAAAACAGGGGGATCCTACAATGAGCAGTTCTTC
>.|TRBV11-2|TRBJ2-3|few
CASSTQGDTQYF
TGTGCCAGCAGCACCCAGGGAGATACGCAGTATTTT
>.|TRBV28|TRBJ2-2|few
CASSLWRDPGELFF
TGTGCCAGCAGTTTATGGAGGGACCCCGGGGAGCTGTTTTTT
>.|TRBV7-8|TRBJ2-7|few
CASSPKRERPAYEQYF
TGTGCCAGCAGCCCCAAGAGGGAGCGGCCTGCCTACGAGCAGTACTTC
>.|TRBV5-1|TRBJ1-4|.
CASSRRARELVHEKLFF
TGCGCCAGCAGCCGGCGGGCCAGGGAACTGGTTCATGAAAAACTGTTTTTT
>TRBD1|TRBV18|TRBJ1-1|.
CASSPPQGERTEAFF
TGTGCCAGCTCACCGCCGCAGGGGGAGAGAACTGAAGCTTTCTTT